A selection of T cell receptor beta chains follows, all from one sample in a study of OX40 agonist ivuxolimab in advanced cancers. Sequencing was performed with immunoSEQ multiplex PCR; in TCRdb, only in-frame clones are kept and a portion is missing. The repertoire holds over 70,000 clones, with about nine tenths as singletons. The source was CD4+ or CD8+ T cells sorted from blood, collected in a trial of the OX40 agonist ivuxolimab. Receptor source: an adult with an advanced solid tumor such as melanoma, head and neck, liver or kidney cancer. The CDR3 runs from the conserved cysteine through the conserved F or W.

j_call: TRBJ1-5; v_call: TRBV27; cdr3_aa: CASRTGGAPQHF
j_call: TRBJ2-7; v_call: TRBV6-6; cdr3_aa: CASSYSGTASYEQYF
j_call: TRBJ2-3; v_call: TRBV28; cdr3_aa: CASSPRAGVDTQYF
j_call: TRBJ2-1; v_call: TRBV12-5; cdr3_aa: CASGQTSGSTYNEQFF
j_call: TRBJ2-3; v_call: TRBV13; cdr3_aa: CASSLGAPSGSTDTQYF
j_call: TRBJ2-7; v_call: TRBV19; cdr3_aa: CASTYGAGLSYEQYF
j_call: TRBJ2-1; v_call: TRBV6-6; cdr3_aa: CASSSYQSSYNEQFF
j_call: TRBJ2-7; v_call: TRBV27; cdr3_aa: CASSLSKEYEQYF
j_call: TRBJ2-2; v_call: TRBV30; cdr3_aa: CAWRLGGANTGELFF
j_call: TRBJ2-1; v_call: TRBV7-6; cdr3_aa: CASSLYHTADEQFF
j_call: TRBJ2-5; v_call: TRBV10-1; cdr3_aa: CASSQGTAQETQYF
j_call: TRBJ1-5; v_call: TRBV6-1; cdr3_aa: CASSEAAGFNQPQHF
j_call: TRBJ1-5; v_call: TRBV27; cdr3_aa: CASSLLGGGNQPQHF
j_call: TRBJ2-7; v_call: TRBV27; cdr3_aa: CASSSANLEQYF
j_call: TRBJ1-1; v_call: TRBV7-9; cdr3_aa: CASSETGGQFEAFF
j_call: TRBJ1-2; v_call: TRBV18; cdr3_aa: CASSLTGPDGYTF
j_call: TRBJ2-2; v_call: TRBV9; cdr3_aa: CASSPGTANTGELFF
j_call: TRBJ2-3; v_call: TRBV19; cdr3_aa: CASSIVLQRSSTDTQYF
j_call: TRBJ1-2; v_call: TRBV4-1; cdr3_aa: CASSRGRADYGYTF
j_call: TRBJ2-5; v_call: TRBV5-1; cdr3_aa: CASSSAGWETQYF
j_call: TRBJ2-3; v_call: TRBV6-4; cdr3_aa: CASSEGTTRPQYF
j_call: TRBJ1-2; v_call: TRBV4-1; cdr3_aa: CASSQDAGEVGYGYTF
j_call: TRBJ2-1; v_call: TRBV7-9; cdr3_aa: CASSSSLLAGGEQFF
j_call: TRBJ1-2; v_call: TRBV28; cdr3_aa: CASSFVRVGNYGYTF
j_call: TRBJ2-7; v_call: TRBV29-1; cdr3_aa: CSVSTSGSSYEQYF
j_call: TRBJ2-2; v_call: TRBV9; cdr3_aa: CAGSVGGVTGELFF
j_call: TRBJ1-4; v_call: TRBV29-1; cdr3_aa: CSVEAGSEKLFF
j_call: TRBJ1-1; v_call: TRBV28; cdr3_aa: CASSWGWGGEAFF
j_call: TRBJ2-7; v_call: TRBV18; cdr3_aa: CASSRTSGTSYEQYF
j_call: TRBJ2-2; v_call: TRBV14; cdr3_aa: CASRDGKGTGELFF
j_call: TRBJ2-7; v_call: TRBV2; cdr3_aa: CASRGGGGYEQYF
j_call: TRBJ2-3; v_call: TRBV27; cdr3_aa: CASTDTDTQYF
j_call: TRBJ2-1; v_call: TRBV7-6; cdr3_aa: CASSLGNEQFF
j_call: TRBJ1-2; v_call: TRBV6-6; cdr3_aa: CASSYSRDLHGYTF
j_call: TRBJ2-7; v_call: TRBV11-2; cdr3_aa: CASSFNRGIFYEQYF
j_call: TRBJ2-5; v_call: TRBV18; cdr3_aa: CASSPPRPNEETQYF
j_call: TRBJ1-1; v_call: TRBV5-1; cdr3_aa: CASSLAVGGAEAFF
j_call: TRBJ2-7; v_call: TRBV5-8; cdr3_aa: CASSVGLAGGMYEQYF
j_call: TRBJ2-2; v_call: TRBV9; cdr3_aa: CASSVGKGADGELFF
j_call: TRBJ2-3; v_call: TRBV7-6; cdr3_aa: CASSRTGTSADTQYF
j_call: TRBJ1-1; v_call: TRBV5-4; cdr3_aa: CASSFGPTEAFF
j_call: TRBJ2-7; v_call: TRBV14; cdr3_aa: CASSQPGQGARPYEQYF
j_call: TRBJ1-1; v_call: TRBV19; cdr3_aa: CASSTATGQVEAFF
j_call: TRBJ1-4; v_call: TRBV27; cdr3_aa: CASSPRGSKSEKLFF
j_call: TRBJ2-3; v_call: TRBV28; cdr3_aa: CASSRDAAGAGTDTQYF
j_call: TRBJ2-7; v_call: TRBV6-1; cdr3_aa: CASQFGLWAEQYF
j_call: TRBJ2-6; v_call: TRBV21-1; cdr3_aa: CASSIKAGANVLTF
j_call: TRBJ2-7; v_call: TRBV6-1; cdr3_aa: CASSEATSGKTYEQYF
j_call: TRBJ2-1; v_call: TRBV4-1; cdr3_aa: CASSQVGSGNEQFF